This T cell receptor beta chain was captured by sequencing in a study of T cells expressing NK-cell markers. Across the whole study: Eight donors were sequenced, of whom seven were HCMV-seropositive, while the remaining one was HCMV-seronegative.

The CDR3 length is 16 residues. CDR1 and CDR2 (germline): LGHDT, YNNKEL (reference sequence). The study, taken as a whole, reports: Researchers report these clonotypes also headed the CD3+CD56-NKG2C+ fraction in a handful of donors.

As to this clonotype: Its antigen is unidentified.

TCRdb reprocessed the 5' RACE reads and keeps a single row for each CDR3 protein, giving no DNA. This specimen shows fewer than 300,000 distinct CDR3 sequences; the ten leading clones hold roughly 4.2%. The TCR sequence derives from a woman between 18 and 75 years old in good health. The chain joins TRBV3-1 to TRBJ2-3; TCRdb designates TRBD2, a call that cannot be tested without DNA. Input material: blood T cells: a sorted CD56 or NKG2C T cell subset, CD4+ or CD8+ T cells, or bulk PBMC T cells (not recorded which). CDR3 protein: CASSHGRKRQADTQYF.